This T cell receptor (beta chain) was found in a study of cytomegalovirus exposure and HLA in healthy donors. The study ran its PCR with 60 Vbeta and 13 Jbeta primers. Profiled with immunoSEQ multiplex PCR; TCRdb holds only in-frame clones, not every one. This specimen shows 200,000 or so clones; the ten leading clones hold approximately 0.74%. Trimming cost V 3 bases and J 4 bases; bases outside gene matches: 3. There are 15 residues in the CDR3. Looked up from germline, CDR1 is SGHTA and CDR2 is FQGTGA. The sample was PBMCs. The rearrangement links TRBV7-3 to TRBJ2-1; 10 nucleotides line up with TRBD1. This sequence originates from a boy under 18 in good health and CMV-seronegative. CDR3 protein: CASSFDRGLYNEQFF. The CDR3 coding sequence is TGTGCCAGCAGCTTCGACAGGGGGCTGTACAATGAGCAGTTCTTC.